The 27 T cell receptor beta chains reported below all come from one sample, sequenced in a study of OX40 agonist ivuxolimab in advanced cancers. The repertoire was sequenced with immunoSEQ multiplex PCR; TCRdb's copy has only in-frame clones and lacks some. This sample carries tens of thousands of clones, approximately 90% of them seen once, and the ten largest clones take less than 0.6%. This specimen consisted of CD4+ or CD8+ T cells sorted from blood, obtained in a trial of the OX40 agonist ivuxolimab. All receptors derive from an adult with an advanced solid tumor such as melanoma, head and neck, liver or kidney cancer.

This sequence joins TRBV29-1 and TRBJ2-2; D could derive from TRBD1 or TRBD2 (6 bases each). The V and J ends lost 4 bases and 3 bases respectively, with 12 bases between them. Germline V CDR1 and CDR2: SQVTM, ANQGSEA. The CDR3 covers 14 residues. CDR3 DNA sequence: TGCAGCGTTGGTAGGGGGGTGGACACCGGGGAGCTGTTTTTT. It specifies CSVGRGVDTGELFF.

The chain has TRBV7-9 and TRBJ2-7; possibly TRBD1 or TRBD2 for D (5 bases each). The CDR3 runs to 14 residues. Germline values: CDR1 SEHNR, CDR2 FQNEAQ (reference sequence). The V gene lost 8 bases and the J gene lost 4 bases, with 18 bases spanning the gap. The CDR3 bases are TGTGCCAGCTCTGATCCCAGGGAGTTATACGAGCAGTACTTC. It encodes CASSDPRELYEQYF.

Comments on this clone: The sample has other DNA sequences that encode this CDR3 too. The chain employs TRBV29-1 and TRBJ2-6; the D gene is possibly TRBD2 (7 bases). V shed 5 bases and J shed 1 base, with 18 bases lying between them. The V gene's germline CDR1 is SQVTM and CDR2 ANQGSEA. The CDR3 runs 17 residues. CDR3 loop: CSVWEGGGSSGANVLTF. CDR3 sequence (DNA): TGCAGCGTTTGGGAGGGGGGGGGCTCTTCTGGGGCCAACGTCCTGACTTTC.

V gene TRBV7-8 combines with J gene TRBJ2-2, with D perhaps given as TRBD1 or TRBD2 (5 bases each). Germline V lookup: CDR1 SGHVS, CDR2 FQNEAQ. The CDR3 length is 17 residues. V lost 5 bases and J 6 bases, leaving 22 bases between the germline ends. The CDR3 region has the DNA TGTGCCAGCAGCCAGAGCCGGGCCCCCGGGACGGCCGGGGAGCTGTTTTTT. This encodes CASSQSRAPGTAGELFF.

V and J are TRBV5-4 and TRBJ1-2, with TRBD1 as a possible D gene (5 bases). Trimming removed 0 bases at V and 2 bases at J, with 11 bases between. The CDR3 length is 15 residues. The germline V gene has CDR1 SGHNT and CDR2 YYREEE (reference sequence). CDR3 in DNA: TGTGCCAGCAGCTTGGGCGGGGGGTTGAACTATGGCTACACCTTC. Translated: CASSLGGGLNYGYTF.

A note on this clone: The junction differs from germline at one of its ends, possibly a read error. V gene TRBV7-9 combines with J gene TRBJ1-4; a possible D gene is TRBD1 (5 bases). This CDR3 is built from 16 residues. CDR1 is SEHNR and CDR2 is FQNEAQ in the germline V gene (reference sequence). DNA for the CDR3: TGTGCCAGCAGCTTAGGCCCGACAGTGTACCTTGAAAGACTGTTTTTT. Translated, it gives CASSLGPTVYLERLFF.

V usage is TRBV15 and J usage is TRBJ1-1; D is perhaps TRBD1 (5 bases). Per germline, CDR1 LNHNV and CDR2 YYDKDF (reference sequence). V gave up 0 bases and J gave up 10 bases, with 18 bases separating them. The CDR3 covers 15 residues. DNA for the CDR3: TGTGCCACCAGCAGAGAGGCTGCGGGCGGGGGATTAGCTTTCTTT. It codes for CATSREAAGGGLAFF.

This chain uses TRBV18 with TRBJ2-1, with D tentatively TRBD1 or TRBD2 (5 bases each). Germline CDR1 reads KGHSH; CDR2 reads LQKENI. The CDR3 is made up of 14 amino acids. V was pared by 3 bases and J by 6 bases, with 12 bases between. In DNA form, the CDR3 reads TGTGCCAGCTCACCGTCCTGGGGGAGCAATGAGCAGTTCTTC. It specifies CASSPSWGSNEQFF.

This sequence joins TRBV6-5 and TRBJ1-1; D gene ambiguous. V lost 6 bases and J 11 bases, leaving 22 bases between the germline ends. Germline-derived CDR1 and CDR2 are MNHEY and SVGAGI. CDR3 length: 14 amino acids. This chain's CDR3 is CASSLLGGRVGAFF. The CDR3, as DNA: TGTGCCAGCAGCCTGTTGGGTGGTCGGGTTGGTGCTTTCTTT.

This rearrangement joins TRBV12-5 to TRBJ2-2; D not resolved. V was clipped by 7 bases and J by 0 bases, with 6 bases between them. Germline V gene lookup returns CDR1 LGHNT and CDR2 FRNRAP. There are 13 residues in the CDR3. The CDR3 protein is CASVYPNTGELFF. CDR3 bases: TGTGCTAGTGTGTACCCGAACACCGGGGAGCTGTTTTTT.

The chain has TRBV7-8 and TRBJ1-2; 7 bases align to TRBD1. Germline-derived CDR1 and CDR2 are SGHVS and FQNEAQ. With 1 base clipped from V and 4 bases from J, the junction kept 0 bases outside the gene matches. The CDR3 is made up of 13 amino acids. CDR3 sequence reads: CASSLGDSYGYTF. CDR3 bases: TGTGCCAGCAGCTTAGGGGACAGCTATGGCTACACCTTC.

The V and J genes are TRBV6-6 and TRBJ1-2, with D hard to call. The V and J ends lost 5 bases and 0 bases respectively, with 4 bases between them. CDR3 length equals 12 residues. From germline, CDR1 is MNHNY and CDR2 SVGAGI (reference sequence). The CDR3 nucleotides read TGTGCCAGCAGTGACACTAACTATGGCTACACCTTC. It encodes CASSDTNYGYTF.

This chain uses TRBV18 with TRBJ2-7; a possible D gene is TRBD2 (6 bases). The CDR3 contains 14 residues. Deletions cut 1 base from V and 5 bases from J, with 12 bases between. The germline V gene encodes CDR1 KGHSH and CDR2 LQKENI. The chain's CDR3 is CASSPLAGNHEQYF. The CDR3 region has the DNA TGTGCCAGCTCACCACTGGCGGGGAACCACGAGCAGTACTTC.

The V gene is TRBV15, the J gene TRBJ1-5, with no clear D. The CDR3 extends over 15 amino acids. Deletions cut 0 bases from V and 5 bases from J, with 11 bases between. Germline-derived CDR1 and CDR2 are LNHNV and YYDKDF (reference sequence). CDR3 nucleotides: TGTGCCACCAGCAGAGATTTAGGGTTCGATCAGCCCCAGCATTTT. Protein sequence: CATSRDLGFDQPQHF.

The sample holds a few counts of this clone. The CDR3 nucleotides read TGTGCCAGCAGCTTAGGCGTTGGGGATCAGCCCCAGCATTTT. It specifies CASSLGVGDQPQHF. The rearrangement links TRBV11-2 to TRBJ1-5, with D hard to call. The germline V and J ends were trimmed by 1 base and 5 bases, with 9 bases remaining between them. The CDR3 has 14 amino acids. Germline CDR1 reads SGHAT; CDR2 reads FQNNGV.

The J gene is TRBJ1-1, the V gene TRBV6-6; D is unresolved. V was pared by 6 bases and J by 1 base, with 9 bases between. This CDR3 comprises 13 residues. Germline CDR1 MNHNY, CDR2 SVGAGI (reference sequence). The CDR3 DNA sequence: TGTGCCAGCAGGTCTTGGGAGAACACTGAAGCTTTCTTT. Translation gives CASRSWENTEAFF.

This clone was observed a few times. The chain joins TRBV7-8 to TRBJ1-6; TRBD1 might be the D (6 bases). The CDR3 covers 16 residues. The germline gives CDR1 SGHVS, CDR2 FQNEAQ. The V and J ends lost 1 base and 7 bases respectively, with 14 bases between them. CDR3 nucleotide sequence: TGTGCCAGCAGCTTAGTCTGGGGGGCTAGCAATTCACCCCTCCACTTT. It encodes CASSLVWGASNSPLHF.

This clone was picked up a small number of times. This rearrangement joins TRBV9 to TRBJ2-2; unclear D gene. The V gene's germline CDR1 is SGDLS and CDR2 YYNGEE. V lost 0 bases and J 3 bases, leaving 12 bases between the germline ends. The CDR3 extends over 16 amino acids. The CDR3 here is CASSVGWQSYTGELFF. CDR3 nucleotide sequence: TGTGCCAGCAGCGTAGGATGGCAGAGTTACACCGGGGAGCTGTTTTTT.

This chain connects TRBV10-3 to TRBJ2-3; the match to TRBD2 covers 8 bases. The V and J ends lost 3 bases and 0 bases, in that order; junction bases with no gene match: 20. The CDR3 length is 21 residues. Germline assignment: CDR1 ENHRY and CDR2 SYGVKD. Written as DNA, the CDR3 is TGTGCCATCAGTGACCCGGGACTAGTGGGGGGGCCCTCCCCGAGCACAGATACGCAGTATTTT. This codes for CAISDPGLVGGPSPSTDTQYF.

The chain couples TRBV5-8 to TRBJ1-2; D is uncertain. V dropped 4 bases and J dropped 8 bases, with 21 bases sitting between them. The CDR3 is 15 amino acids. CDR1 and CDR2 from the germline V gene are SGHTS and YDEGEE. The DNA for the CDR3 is TGTGCCAGCAGCCCCCACACTTACGGCGTGGGGGGCTACACCTTC. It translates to CASSPHTYGVGGYTF. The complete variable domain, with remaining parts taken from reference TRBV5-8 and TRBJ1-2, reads EAGVTQSPTHLIKTRGQQATLRCSPISGHTSVYWYQQALGLGLQFLLWYDEGEERNRGNFPPRFSGRQFPNYSSELNVNALELEDSALYLCASSPHTYGVGGYTFGSGTRLTVV.

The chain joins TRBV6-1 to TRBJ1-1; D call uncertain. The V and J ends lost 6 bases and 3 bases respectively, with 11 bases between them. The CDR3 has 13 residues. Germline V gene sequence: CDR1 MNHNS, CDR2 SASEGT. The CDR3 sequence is CASREKSDTEAFF. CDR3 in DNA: TGTGCCAGCAGGGAGAAATCGGACACTGAAGCTTTCTTT.

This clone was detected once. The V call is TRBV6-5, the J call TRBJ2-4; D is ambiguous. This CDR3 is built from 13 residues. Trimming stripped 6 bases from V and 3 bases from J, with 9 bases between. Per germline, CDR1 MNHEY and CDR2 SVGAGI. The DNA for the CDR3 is TGTGCCAGCAGCAAAGGCGGCAAAAACATTCAGTACTTC. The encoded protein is CASSKGGKNIQYF.

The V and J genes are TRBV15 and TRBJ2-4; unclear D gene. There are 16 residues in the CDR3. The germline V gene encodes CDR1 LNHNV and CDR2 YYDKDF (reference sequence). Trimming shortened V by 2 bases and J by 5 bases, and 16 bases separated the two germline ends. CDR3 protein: CATSRTQTVYENIQYF. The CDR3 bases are TGTGCCACCAGCAGAACGCAGACGGTTTATGAAAACATTCAGTACTTC.

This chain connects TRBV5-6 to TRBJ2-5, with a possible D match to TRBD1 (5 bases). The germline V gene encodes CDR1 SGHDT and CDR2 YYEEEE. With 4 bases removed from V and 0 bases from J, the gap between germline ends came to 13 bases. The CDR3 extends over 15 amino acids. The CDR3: CASSGRVGDQETQYF. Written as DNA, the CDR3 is TGTGCCAGCAGCGGCAGGGTAGGGGACCAAGAGACCCAGTACTTC.

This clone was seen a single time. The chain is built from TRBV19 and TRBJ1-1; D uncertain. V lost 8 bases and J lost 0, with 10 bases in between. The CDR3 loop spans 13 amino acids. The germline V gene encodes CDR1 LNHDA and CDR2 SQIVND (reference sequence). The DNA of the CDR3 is TGTGCCAGTTCTGGCAGTTTGAACACTGAAGCTTTCTTT. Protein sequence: CASSGSLNTEAFF. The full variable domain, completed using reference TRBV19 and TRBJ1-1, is DGGITQSPKYLFRKEGQNVTLSCEQNLNHDAMYWYRQDPGQGLRLIYYSQIVNDFQKGDIAEGYSVSREKKESFPLTVTSAQKNPTAFYLCASSGSLNTEAFFGQGTRLTVV.

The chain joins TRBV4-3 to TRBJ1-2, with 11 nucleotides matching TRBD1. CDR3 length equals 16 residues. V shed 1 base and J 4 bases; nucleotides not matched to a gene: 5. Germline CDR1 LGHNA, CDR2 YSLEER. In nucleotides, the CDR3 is TGCGCCAGCAGCCAAGGGGTGGGGACAGGGGGCTATGGCTACACCTTC. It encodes CASSQGVGTGGYGYTF.

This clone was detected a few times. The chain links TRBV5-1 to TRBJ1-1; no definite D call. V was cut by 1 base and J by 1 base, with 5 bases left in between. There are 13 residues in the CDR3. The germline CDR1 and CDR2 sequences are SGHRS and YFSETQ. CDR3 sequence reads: CASSLRPNTEAFF. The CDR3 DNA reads TGCGCCAGCAGCTTGCGGCCGAACACTGAAGCTTTCTTT.